What follows are 14 T cell receptor beta chains derived from one specimen sequenced in a study of cytomegalovirus exposure and HLA in healthy donors. Both 60 Vbeta primers and 13 Jbeta primers went into the PCR. Some clones are missing from TCRdb's copy, which holds only in-frame ones; the method was immunoSEQ multiplex PCR. Of roughly 150,000 clones in the sample, roughly four fifths are singletons; the top ten hold around 4.1%. The sequenced sample consisted of PBMCs. The source is a man aged 50 to 60 in good health and CMV-seropositive.

The rearrangement links TRBV9 to TRBJ2-1; 9 nucleotides align to TRBD2. V lost 4 bases, J lost 10 bases, and 12 bases stayed unmatched. There are 15 residues in the CDR3. CDR1 is SGDLS and CDR2 is YYNGEE in the germline V gene. CDR3 protein: CASSSKAGGPREQFF. DNA for the CDR3: TGTGCCAGCAGCTCGAAAGCGGGGGGACCCCGGGAGCAGTTCTTC.

This chain links TRBV7-2 with TRBJ2-7; 9 bases align to TRBD2. CDR3 length equals 13 residues. V trimming: 11 bases; J trimming: 2 bases; junction bases outside the gene matches: 7. CDR1 is SGHTA, CDR2 FQGNSA, per germline. The CDR3 sequence: CAGRASGTYEQYF. The CDR3 DNA reads as TGTGCCGGTAGGGCTAGCGGGACCTACGAGCAGTACTTC.

The CDR3 DNA reads as TGTGCCAGCAGTCAGACTAGCGGCCCTTACGAGCAGTACTTC. It yields the protein CASSQTSGPYEQYF. V and J are TRBV6-1 and TRBJ2-5; 9 positions agree with TRBD2. The J call is in doubt because the DNA end fits TRBJ2-7 better. Looked up from germline, CDR1 is MNHNS and CDR2 is SASEGT. This CDR3 is built from 14 residues.

The V gene is TRBV19, the J gene TRBJ2-5, with a weak D call TRBD2 (6 bases). CDR3 length equals 13 residues. The V end was cut by 6 bases, the J end by 4 bases, with 12 bases between. The V gene's germline CDR1 is LNHDA and CDR2 SQIVND (reference sequence). CDR3 DNA: TGTGCCAGTAGCCGGGGGTGGAGAGAGACCCAGTACTTC. Translating it yields CASSRGWRETQYF.

The chain uses TRBV9 and TRBJ2-2, with TRBD1 matching over 7 bases. V gave up 0 bases and J gave up 4 bases; unmatched junction bases: 3. This CDR3 region has 15 residues. The V gene's germline CDR1 is SGDLS and CDR2 YYNGEE. The CDR3 nucleotides are TGTGCCAGCAGCGTAGTACAGGGGACCACCGGGGAGCTGTTTTTT. Its translation: CASSVVQGTTGELFF.

A few counts support this clone. CDR3 loop: CASSPTDRAGNTEAFF. The CDR3 DNA reads TGTGCCAGCTCACCCACCGACAGGGCAGGGAACACTGAAGCTTTCTTT. The chain uses TRBV18 and TRBJ1-1; TRBD1 matches 7 bases. The CDR3 consists of 16 residues. The germline CDR1 and CDR2 sequences are KGHSH and LQKENI. The junction had 8 bases not matched to a gene; V was cut back by 3 bases and J by 1 base.

This clone has only a few counts. The V and J genes are TRBV27 and TRBJ1-1, with D possibly TRBD1 on 6 matching bases. V gave up 1 base and J gave up 1 base, with 10 bases separating them. The germline gives CDR1 MNHEY, CDR2 SMNVEV (reference sequence). The CDR3 covers 15 residues. The CDR3, as DNA: TGTGCCAGCAGTTTATTTGGGACAACGAACACTGAAGCTTTCTTT. It is translated as CASSLFGTTNTEAFF.

V usage is TRBV6-6 and J usage is TRBJ2-5; no firm D call. With 0 bases removed from V and 2 bases from J, the gap between germline ends came to 7 bases. Germline-derived CDR1 and CDR2 are MNHNY and SVGAGI (reference sequence). The length of the CDR3 is 14 residues. CDR3 nucleotide sequence: TGTGCCAGCAGTTACTCGGCTAGTCAAGAGACCCAGTACTTC. Protein sequence: CASSYSASQETQYF.

The V call is TRBV15, the J call TRBJ2-7; 9 bases are shared with TRBD2. V gave up 2 bases and J gave up 0 bases; unmatched junction bases: 14. Looked up from germline, CDR1 is LNHNV and CDR2 is YYDKDF (reference sequence). The CDR3 loop spans 19 amino acids. As DNA, the CDR3 is TGTGCCACCAGCAGACCGAGCGGGAGGACTACACTTCACTCCTACGAGCAGTACTTC. Translated, it gives CATSRPSGRTTLHSYEQYF.

The gene calls are TRBV28 and TRBJ2-7, with a weak D call TRBD2 (6 bases). Per the germline V gene, CDR1 is MDHEN and CDR2 is SYDVKM. CDR3 size: 12 residues. Trimming removed 5 bases at V and 4 bases at J, with 9 bases between. The CDR3 DNA is TGTGCCAGCAGTACCCGGGGGTACGAGCAGTACTTC. This translates into CASSTRGYEQYF.

This rearrangement joins TRBV5-1 to TRBJ2-5; the D gene is possibly TRBD2 (6 bases). Per the germline V gene, CDR1 is SGHRS and CDR2 is YFSETQ. This CDR3 comprises 14 residues. Deletions cut 4 bases from V and 4 bases from J, with 14 bases between. The CDR3 reads CASSLGEARETQYF. DNA for the CDR3: TGCGCCAGCAGCCTAGGGGAGGCGCGAGAGACCCAGTACTTC.

The V call is TRBV19, the J call TRBJ2-1; TRBD1 matches 7 bases. Germline V CDR1 and CDR2: LNHDA, SQIVND (reference sequence). The CDR3 consists of 14 residues. The V and J ends lost 4 bases and 4 bases, in that order; junction bases with no gene match: 4. The CDR3 region has the DNA TGTGCCAGTAGTACGTCAGGGGGATACAATGAGCAGTTCTTC. This codes for CASSTSGGYNEQFF.

This CDR3 reads CASISNGPYGYTF. The CDR3 DNA reads as TGTGCCAGTATATCCAATGGCCCATATGGCTACACCTTC. The chain recombines TRBV19 with TRBJ1-2, with D unclear. V was cut by 7 bases and J by 5 bases, with 14 bases left in between. The CDR3 contains 13 residues. Looked up from germline, CDR1 is LNHDA and CDR2 is SQIVND (reference sequence). The full variable domain, rest sourced from reference TRBV19 and TRBJ1-2, is DGGITQSPKYLFRKEGQNVTLSCEQNLNHDAMYWYRQDPGQGLRLIYYSQIVNDFQKGDIAEGYSVSREKKESFPLTVTSAQKNPTAFYLCASISNGPYGYTFGSGTRLTVV.

The rearrangement uses TRBV28 and TRBJ2-1; the D is unclear. Germline assignment: CDR1 MDHEN and CDR2 SYDVKM. This CDR3 comprises 16 residues. The V end lost 5 bases, the J end lost 1 base, and 15 bases lay between the germline ends. The CDR3 loop reads CASSPSTPRSYNEQFF. For the CDR3, the DNA is TGTGCCAGCAGTCCCTCAACTCCACGTTCCTACAATGAGCAGTTCTTC.